These 31 T cell receptor beta chains came from one sample sequenced in a study of CD8+ T cells in alopecia areata. Sequencing used cDNA as its template, made by extracting RNA and reverse transcribing it. Measured with immunoSEQ multiplex PCR; TCRdb has only the in-frame clones, and not every one. The data hold around 97,000 clones, with around three fifths observed a single time. The source material was CD4+ T cells sorted from blood. All receptors come from a human donor in good health.

The rearrangement joins TRBV6-5 to TRBJ2-5; D is possibly TRBD1 (6 bases). The CDR3 covers 15 residues. Germline V lookup: CDR1 MNHEY, CDR2 SVGAGI. Trimming removed 9 bases from V and 7 bases from J, with 24 bases in between. The CDR3 DNA reads as TGTGCCAGTTCAAGGGACACCAATACCCGAGGGACCCAGTACTTC. It codes for CASSRDTNTRGTQYF.

The chain links TRBV29-1 to TRBJ1-1, with D uncertain. With 7 bases removed from V and 0 bases from J, the gap between germline ends came to 12 bases. The CDR3 covers 13 residues. Germline V gene sequence: CDR1 SQVTM, CDR2 ANQGSEA. Here the CDR3 reads CSALVLMNTEAFF. The DNA for the CDR3 is TGCAGCGCCCTTGTCCTAATGAACACTGAAGCTTTCTTT. The complete variable domain, with remaining parts taken from reference TRBV29-1 and TRBJ1-1, reads SAVISQKPSRDICQRGTSLTIQCQVDSQVTMMFWYRQQPGQSLTLIATANQGSEATYESGFVIDKFPISRPNLTFSTLTVSNMSPEDSSIYLCSALVLMNTEAFFGQGTRLTVV.

The CDR3, as DNA: TGTGCCAGCAGCTCGTGGCGGGCGGGACTATCCGGCCAAGAGACCCAGTACTTC. Amino acids: CASSSWRAGLSGQETQYF. The chain carries TRBV7-6 and TRBJ2-5; TRBD2 matches 7 bases. J lost 1 base, V lost 4 bases, and 15 bases had no gene match. Germline V lookup: CDR1 SGHVS, CDR2 FNYEAQ. This CDR3 is 18 amino acids long.

The chain joins TRBV5-6 to TRBJ1-6; D remains ambiguous. The CDR3 is made up of 14 amino acids. Germline V lookup: CDR1 SGHDT, CDR2 YYEEEE. Trimming removed 10 bases at V and 7 bases at J, with 18 bases between. CDR3 nucleotide sequence: TGTGCCGCCCAGAAGTGGCTCGTGAATTCACCCCTCCACTTT. Translated, it gives CAAQKWLVNSPLHF.

The chain is built from TRBV28 and TRBJ2-3, with TRBD1 identical over 12 bases. CDR1 and CDR2 from the germline V gene are MDHEN and SYDVKM. Germline trimming cut 7 bases from V and 6 bases from J; bases unmatched to any gene: 8. This CDR3 has 15 residues. The CDR3 region has the DNA TGTGCCAGCAACCCCGGGACAGGGGGCGCGGATACGCAGTATTTT. Protein product: CASNPGTGGADTQYF.

V is TRBV5-1 and J is TRBJ1-1, with D unclear. The V end lost 0 bases, the J end lost 1 base, and 7 bases lay between the germline ends. The germline CDR1 and CDR2 sequences are SGHRS and YFSETQ. The CDR3 has 14 amino acids. CDR3 coding DNA: TGCGCCAGCAGCTTGGTCGGTCCGAACACTGAAGCTTTCTTT. Translating gives CASSLVGPNTEAFF.

This chain connects TRBV14 to TRBJ2-3; TRBD2 agrees at 8 bases. The CDR3 consists of 18 residues. The germline CDR1 and CDR2 sequences are SGHDN and FVKESK. Trimming at V came to 1 base and at J to 2 bases, leaving 11 bases not matched to a gene. The CDR3 bases are TGTGCCAGCAGCCAAGGCTGGCGGGGGGACGATCTCACAGATACGCAGTATTTT. It translates to CASSQGWRGDDLTDTQYF.

This clone was picked up a small number of times. V usage is TRBV11-2 and J usage is TRBJ1-4, with a tentative D call TRBD1 (5 bases). V lost 1 base and J lost 10, with 16 bases in between. CDR3 length: 15 amino acids. CDR1 SGHAT and CDR2 FQNNGV come from the germline V gene. The CDR3 is CASSLVWGSSGKLFF. As DNA, the CDR3 is TGTGCCAGCAGCTTAGTATGGGGGTCCAGCGGAAAACTGTTTTTT.

This clone turned up a few times. V and J are TRBV25-1 and TRBJ2-7; a weak D match, TRBD2 (6 bases). V was shortened by 1 base and J by 4 bases, with 17 bases between the two germline ends. The CDR3 loop spans 16 amino acids. CDR1 and CDR2 from the germline V gene are MGHDK and SYGVNS. The CDR3 loop is CASSESDGRFRYEQYF. For the CDR3, the DNA is TGTGCCAGCAGTGAATCGGACGGGAGATTTCGATACGAGCAGTACTTC.

With respect to this clone: The sample contains more than one DNA sequence encoding this CDR3. V and J are TRBV20-1 and TRBJ2-5; D not resolved. V lost 6 bases, J lost 4 bases, and 9 bases lay in between. Germline values: CDR1 DFQATT, CDR2 SNEGSKA (reference sequence). The CDR3 is made up of 11 amino acids. The CDR3 DNA sequence: TGCAGTGCCTCCTACGGAGAGACCCAGTACTTC. Translation: CSASYGETQYF.

The chain is built from TRBV25-1 and TRBJ2-1; 8 positions agree with TRBD1. V trimming: 5 bases; J trimming: 4 bases; junction bases outside the gene matches: 10. CDR3 length: 16 residues. Germline loops: CDR1 MGHDK, CDR2 SYGVNS. DNA of the CDR3: TGTGCCAGCAGTAACCCGACAGGGGCAAAATACAATGAGCAGTTCTTC. Amino acid sequence: CASSNPTGAKYNEQFF.

The chain joins TRBV19 to TRBJ1-2, with 9 bases lining up with TRBD1. CDR1 is LNHDA and CDR2 is SQIVND in the germline V gene (reference sequence). V lost 5 bases and J lost 0; bases outside the gene matches: 4. The CDR3 covers 15 residues. The CDR3 DNA sequence: TGTGCCAGTAGTTTCCGGGACAGGGCTAACTATGGCTACACCTTC. It is translated as CASSFRDRANYGYTF.

V usage is TRBV25-1 and J usage is TRBJ2-1; 10 bases fit TRBD1. The germline V gene encodes CDR1 MGHDK and CDR2 SYGVNS. The CDR3 runs 15 residues. J was trimmed by 7 bases and V by 5 bases; bases with no gene match: 8. The CDR3 nucleotides are TGTGCCAGCAGTAACTCCGGGACAGGGGTGAATGAGCAGTTCTTC. This codes for CASSNSGTGVNEQFF.

The chain carries TRBV30 and TRBJ2-7, with D perhaps TRBD1 or TRBD2 (5 bases each). CDR1 and CDR2 (germline): GTSNPN, SVGIG (reference sequence). The CDR3 has 14 amino acids. V shed 2 bases and J shed 0 bases, with 11 bases lying between them. Here the CDR3 DNA reads TGTGCCTGGAGTAGTGGGGGTAGCTCCTACGAGCAGTACTTC. Protein product: CAWSSGGSSYEQYF.

The rearrangement links TRBV29-1 to TRBJ1-5, with TRBD1 as a possible D gene (5 bases). This CDR3 contains 14 residues. The germline V gene encodes CDR1 SQVTM and CDR2 ANQGSEA. Trimming shortened V by 6 bases and J by 0 bases, and 12 bases separated the two germline ends. CDR3 in DNA: TGCAGCGTGGCTACAGGCTTTAGCAATCAGCCCCAGCATTTT. Protein: CSVATGFSNQPQHF.

The chain joins TRBV6-6 to TRBJ1-5, with D maybe TRBD1 (5 bases). Germline CDR1 MNHNY, CDR2 SVGAGI (reference sequence). The CDR3 runs 13 residues. Trimming removed 5 bases from V and 7 bases from J, with 12 bases in between. The CDR3 reads CASSQQGGQPQHF. The CDR3 DNA follows: TGTGCCAGCAGTCAGCAGGGTGGACAGCCCCAGCATTTT.

This sequence joins TRBV7-2 and TRBJ2-1, with D perhaps matching TRBD1 (6 bases). Trimming left V 2 bases short and J 7 bases short, with 6 bases between. Germline CDR1 and CDR2: SGHTA and FQGNSA. The CDR3 length is 12 residues. The CDR3 region is CASSLTGNEQFF. In DNA form, the CDR3 reads TGTGCCAGCAGCTTAACAGGGAATGAGCAGTTCTTC.

V is TRBV6-6 and J is TRBJ2-4, with 8 positions matching TRBD1. Germline-derived CDR1 and CDR2 are MNHNY and SVGAGI (reference sequence). This CDR3 is 15 amino acids long. The ends lost 5 bases at V and 3 bases at J; junction bases unmatched: 6. The CDR3 region has the DNA TGTGCCAGCAGTCTGACAGGGGTTGGCAAAAACATTCAGTACTTC. This codes for CASSLTGVGKNIQYF.

J is TRBJ1-5 and V is TRBV30; 11 bases match TRBD1. Trimming took 3 bases from V and 4 from J; bases not matched to a gene: 5. CDR1 and CDR2 (germline): GTSNPN, SVGIG (reference sequence). The CDR3 has 15 amino acids. The CDR3 bases are TGTGCCTGGAGCCGGACAGGGGGCGGGAATCAGCCCCAGCATTTT. It codes for CAWSRTGGGNQPQHF.

The CDR3 loop is CASSERGTTEAFF. CDR3 nucleotide sequence: TGCGCCAGCAGTGAGCGGGGGACCACTGAAGCTTTCTTT. The chain uses TRBV10-2 and TRBJ1-1; maybe TRBD1 (5 bases). Deletions cut 2 bases from V and 4 bases from J, with 8 bases between. This CDR3 has 13 residues. Looked up from germline, CDR1 is WSHSY and CDR2 is SAAADI.

The gene calls are TRBV5-1 and TRBJ1-2; no clear D. CDR1 and CDR2 from the germline V gene are SGHRS and YFSETQ. The V and J ends lost 0 bases and 7 bases respectively, with 13 bases between them. The CDR3 is 14 amino acids. In DNA, the CDR3 is TGCGCCAGCAGCTTGGCCTCGGAAGGATCTGGCTACACCTTC. It encodes CASSLASEGSGYTF. Together with reference TRBV5-1 and TRBJ1-2, the CDR3 gives the full variable domain: KAGVTQTPRYLIKTRGQQVTLSCSPISGHRSVSWYQQTPGQGLQFLFEYFSETQRNKGNFPGRFSGRQFSNSRSEMNVSTLELGDSALYLCASSLASEGSGYTFGSGTRLTVV.

This clone was seen a handful of times. The rearrangement joins TRBV29-1 to TRBJ1-1; D is ambiguous. The length of the CDR3 is 14 residues. V was clipped by 6 bases and J by 3 bases, with 17 bases between them. Germline-derived CDR1 and CDR2 are SQVTM and ANQGSEA. CDR3 nucleotides: TGCAGCGTGTTAAGTTGGGGTAGGGACACTGAAGCTTTCTTT. Encoded protein: CSVLSWGRDTEAFF.

This clone was picked up a small number of times. The V call is TRBV6-5, the J call TRBJ2-7; TRBD1 agrees at 10 bases. V was clipped by 4 bases and J by 7 bases; unmatched bases: 7. The CDR3 totals 14 residues. Germline CDR1 MNHEY, CDR2 SVGAGI. CDR3 residues: CASSSGTGVREQYF. CDR3 sequence (DNA): TGTGCCAGCAGTTCCGGGACAGGGGTGCGGGAGCAGTACTTC.

The V call is TRBV25-1, the J call TRBJ2-3, with D tentatively TRBD2 (5 bases). Looked up from germline, CDR1 is MGHDK and CDR2 is SYGVNS. The CDR3 loop spans 14 amino acids. V was shortened by 3 bases and J by 2 bases, with 9 bases between the two germline ends. CDR3 in amino acids: CASSDRGFTDTQYF. The CDR3 DNA follows: TGTGCCAGCAGTGATCGGGGTTTCACAGATACGCAGTATTTT.

The rearrangement links TRBV9 to TRBJ1-6, with TRBD1 as a possible D gene (5 bases). CDR1 is SGDLS, CDR2 YYNGEE, per germline. Trimming removed 3 bases at V and 7 bases at J, with 8 bases between. This CDR3 region has 13 residues. The DNA for the CDR3 is TGTGCCAGCAGCGACCGACAGAATTCACCCCTCCACTTT. Its translation: CASSDRQNSPLHF.

The CDR3 DNA is TGCGCCAGCAGTCTGGGACAGGGATACGATGGCTACACCTTC. Translated: CASSLGQGYDGYTF. This chain links TRBV5-1 with TRBJ1-2; 9 nucleotides match TRBD1. Per the germline V gene, CDR1 is SGHRS and CDR2 is YFSETQ. The CDR3 is 14 amino acids. V lost 5 bases and J lost 6; bases outside the gene matches: 8.

The chain links TRBV30 to TRBJ1-6; D remains ambiguous. The CDR3 has 14 residues. The germline V and J ends were trimmed by 2 bases and 8 bases, with 13 bases remaining between them. CDR1 and CDR2 from the germline V gene are GTSNPN and SVGIG (reference sequence). The CDR3 nucleotides read TGTGCCTGGAGTCCCAGCCAATCCTATTCACCCCTCCACTTT. Encoded protein: CAWSPSQSYSPLHF.

The sample holds one count of this clone. This chain uses TRBV30 with TRBJ1-6; D may be TRBD1 (6 bases). The CDR3 sequence is 15 residues long. Trimming took 3 bases from V and 6 from J, leaving 15 bases between them. Germline loops: CDR1 GTSNPN, CDR2 SVGIG (reference sequence). CDR3 region: CAWRIHQGLNSPLHF. In nucleotides, the CDR3 is TGTGCCTGGAGAATCCACCAGGGGCTTAATTCACCCCTCCACTTT.

The chain has TRBV7-9 and TRBJ2-5; the match to TRBD1 covers 8 bases. This CDR3 has 13 amino acids. Germline-derived CDR1 and CDR2 are SEHNR and FQNEAQ (reference sequence). V trimming: 4 bases; J trimming: 4 bases; junction bases outside the gene matches: 2. CDR3 in amino acids: CASSSTGGETQYF. The CDR3 nucleotides read TGTGCCAGCAGCTCCACAGGGGGAGAGACCCAGTACTTC.

This clone was detected only a few times. This chain links TRBV5-1 with TRBJ1-4; D remains unclear. V was pared by 4 bases and J by 7 bases, with 8 bases between. CDR1 and CDR2 from the germline V gene are SGHRS and YFSETQ. This CDR3 has 12 amino acids. CDR3: CASSGSGEKLFF. The CDR3 DNA follows: TGCGCCAGCAGCGGGAGTGGTGAAAAACTGTTTTTT.

The V and J genes are TRBV6-6 and TRBJ2-1, with D tentatively TRBD1 (6 bases). Trimming left V 8 bases short and J 10 bases short, with 24 bases between. This CDR3 region has 15 residues. Germline lookup yields CDR1 MNHNY and CDR2 SVGAGI (reference sequence). The CDR3 loop reads CASVPRGVGIGEQFF. The CDR3 nucleotides are TGTGCCAGCGTTCCCAGGGGTGTGGGAATCGGGGAGCAGTTCTTC.